These 7 T cell receptor beta chains share one sample of origin, sequenced in a study of blood T cell repertoires in COVID-19 (dated by TCRdb to about 2020). The protocol used for the library was the immunoSEQ multiplex PCR assay. TCRdb took this table from immuneACCESS and kept in-frame rearrangements with V and J called. Such tables lack part of the clones; where checked against another copy, unresolved V genes explain under half of the gap, and the rest is unexplained. Within this sample are about 170,000 clones, with 70% to 90% of them counted one time only. Of the sample, roughly 1.1% is held by the ten largest clones. Sequences were obtained from peripheral blood. The receptors here all came from a man aged 60 to 69 who had recovered from COVID-19.

The rearrangement uses TRBV5-1 and TRBJ1-2, with D unclear. Germline CDR1 SGHRS, CDR2 YFSETQ. This CDR3 region has 17 residues. Trimming took 4 bases from V and 3 from J, leaving 22 bases between them. CDR3 residues: CASSLGRRVALDYGYTF. The CDR3 nucleotides are TGCGCCAGCAGCCTGGGGAGGCGGGTGGCCCTGGACTATGGCTACACCTTC.

This sequence joins TRBV2 and TRBJ1-2; D not resolved. Trimming removed 3 bases from V and 4 bases from J, with 9 bases in between. Germline V gene lookup returns CDR1 SNHLY and CDR2 FYNNEI. CDR3 length equals 13 residues. As DNA, the CDR3 is TGTGCCAGCAGTGAGAGGGAGGTCTATGGCTACACCTTC. Translating it yields CASSEREVYGYTF.

This chain joins TRBV6-5 and TRBJ1-2; TRBD1 matches at 7 bases. The ends lost 7 bases at V and 5 bases at J; junction bases unmatched: 4. This CDR3 is 12 amino acids long. Germline CDR1 reads MNHEY; CDR2 reads SVGAGI. The CDR3 sequence: CASTLTGYGYTF. The CDR3, as DNA: TGTGCCAGCACCCTGACAGGGTATGGCTACACCTTC.

This chain joins TRBV30 and TRBJ1-1; TRBD1 agrees at 7 bases. The germline CDR1 and CDR2 sequences are GTSNPN and SVGIG (reference sequence). The J segment lost 1 base and the V segment lost 0 bases, leaving 8 bases of the junction unmatched. The CDR3 spans 16 residues. CDR3 bases: TGTGCCTGGAGTGTAAGATTCGGGACAGCGAACACTGAAGCTTTCTTT. Its protein product is CAWSVRFGTANTEAFF.

This sequence joins TRBV6-1 and TRBJ1-2, with 7 bases aligning to TRBD1. V shed 2 bases and J 4 bases; nucleotides not matched to a gene: 4. The CDR3 covers 14 residues. Germline-derived CDR1 and CDR2 are MNHNS and SASEGT. The CDR3 sequence: CASSERRDSYGYTF. As DNA, the CDR3 is TGTGCCAGCAGTGAACGCCGGGACAGCTATGGCTACACCTTC.

The chain uses TRBV5-1 and TRBJ2-2; no clear D gene. Germline CDR1 and CDR2: SGHRS and YFSETQ. This CDR3 comprises 15 residues. Trimming shortened V by 0 bases and J by 1 base, and 7 bases separated the two germline ends. The CDR3 here is CASSLGQWNTGELFF. In nucleotides, the CDR3 is TGCGCCAGCAGCTTGGGGCAGTGGAACACCGGGGAGCTGTTTTTT.

The V and J genes are TRBV5-4 and TRBJ2-5, with 14 bases lining up with TRBD2. This CDR3 is 16 amino acids long. Germline loops: CDR1 SGHNT, CDR2 YYREEE (reference sequence). Trimming at V came to 4 bases and at J to 1 base, leaving 3 bases not matched to a gene. The DNA for the CDR3 is TGTGCCAGCAGCCGGGGACTAGCGGGGGTCCAAGAGACCCAGTACTTC. Translated: CASSRGLAGVQETQYF.